This passage covers 27 T cell receptor beta chains from one sample sequenced in a study of blood T cell repertoires in COVID-19. The table came from immunoSEQ multiplex PCR; TCRdb's copy has only in-frame clones and leaves some out. The sample holds 200,000 to 300,000 clones, 86% seen once. The material sequenced was PBMCs or T cells enriched from blood (not recorded which). These receptors all stem from a woman aged 40 to 50 with acute COVID-19.

The chain joins TRBV14 to TRBJ2-1, with TRBD1 matching 8 bases. This CDR3 region has 14 residues. Losses at the gene ends were 3 bases for V and 4 bases for J; bases not matched to a gene: 2. CDR1 SGHDN and CDR2 FVKESK come from the germline V gene. Here the CDR3 reads CASSQDREYNEQFF. CDR3 nucleotides: TGTGCCAGCAGCCAGGACAGGGAGTACAATGAGCAGTTCTTC. Variable domain in full (rest from reference TRBV14 and TRBJ2-1): EAGVTQFPSHSVIEKGQTVTLRCDPISGHDNLYWYRRVMGKEIKFLLHFVKESKQDESGMPNNRFLAERTGGTYSTLKVQPAELEDSGVYFCASSQDREYNEQFFGPGTRLTVL.

A single count supports this clone. The chain recombines TRBV19 with TRBJ1-1, with TRBD1 as a possible D gene (5 bases). The germline CDR1 and CDR2 sequences are LNHDA and SQIVND (reference sequence). This CDR3 has 14 residues. Trimming shortened V by 3 bases and J by 0 bases, and 8 bases separated the two germline ends. This CDR3 is CASSMEGMNTEAFF. CDR3 DNA: TGTGCCAGTAGTATGGAGGGGATGAACACTGAAGCTTTCTTT.

DNA for the CDR3: TGTGCCAGCTCACCTATTGGGCCGGGGAAGGAGCAGTTCTTC. Amino acids: CASSPIGPGKEQFF. The chain is built from TRBV18 and TRBJ2-1; possible D gene TRBD2, 5 bases. The germline V and J ends were trimmed by 3 bases and 10 bases, with 16 bases remaining between them. The germline CDR1 and CDR2 sequences are KGHSH and LQKENI. The length of the CDR3 is 14 residues.

The chain joins TRBV27 to TRBJ1-2, with a weak D call TRBD1 (5 bases). This CDR3 region has 12 residues. Trimming left V 5 bases short and J 4 bases short, with 8 bases between. Germline values: CDR1 MNHEY, CDR2 SMNVEV (reference sequence). CDR3 loop: CASSKDSYGYTF. The DNA of the CDR3 is TGTGCCAGCAGTAAAGACAGCTATGGCTACACCTTC.

The chain is built from TRBV15 and TRBJ1-6, with TRBD1 matching over 7 bases. Trimming at V came to 4 bases and at J to 7 bases, leaving 7 bases not matched to a gene. Germline values: CDR1 LNHNV, CDR2 YYDKDF (reference sequence). This CDR3 contains 15 residues. The CDR3 protein is CATSTEQGRNSPLHF. The CDR3 nucleotides read TGTGCCACCAGCACTGAACAGGGGAGGAATTCACCCCTCCACTTT.

This clone showed up just a few times. The rearrangement uses TRBV12-3 or TRBV12-4 and TRBJ2-1; D gene unclear. CDR3 length: 12 residues. The germline V and J ends were trimmed by 6 bases and 7 bases, with 10 bases remaining between them. The DNA for the CDR3 is TGTGCCAGCAGCCGAGGTCGGAATGAGCAGTTCTTC. Translation gives CASSRGRNEQFF.

This clone appeared once. The chain has TRBV5-4 and TRBJ1-1; possibly TRBD1 for D (5 bases). The CDR3 covers 14 residues. The V gene's germline CDR1 is SGHNT and CDR2 YYREEE (reference sequence). Trimming cost V 0 bases and J 4 bases, with 10 bases left between them. CDR3 nucleotides: TGTGCCAGCAGCTTGGCGGCGGGACGCACTGAAGCTTTCTTT. Translation gives CASSLAAGRTEAFF.

This chain's CDR3 is CASSVGGVSNSPLHF. Written as DNA, the CDR3 is TGTGCCAGCAGCGTAGGGGGGGTCTCTAATTCACCCCTCCACTTT. The chain uses TRBV9 and TRBJ1-6; TRBD1 might be the D (5 bases). The CDR3 is made up of 15 amino acids. Between the trimmed V and J ends, which lost 0 bases and 6 bases, there was a span of 10 bases. The V gene's germline CDR1 is SGDLS and CDR2 YYNGEE.

This clone appeared once. The V gene is TRBV13, the J gene TRBJ2-4; 8 positions agree with TRBD1. The CDR3 runs 16 residues. Per the germline V gene, CDR1 is PRHDT and CDR2 is FYEKMQ (reference sequence). Unmatched junction bases numbered 7, after V lost 5 bases and J lost 1 base. The CDR3 sequence: CASSRRTGNAKNIQYF. In nucleotides, the CDR3 is TGTGCCAGCAGCAGACGGACAGGGAATGCCAAAAACATTCAGTACTTC.

This chain uses TRBV9 with TRBJ1-4, with D tentatively TRBD1 (6 bases). The length of the CDR3 is 18 residues. Trimming removed 4 bases at V and 1 base at J, with 20 bases between. The germline V gene has CDR1 SGDLS and CDR2 YYNGEE. The DNA for the CDR3 is TGTGCCAGCAGCCCCGGGGGGCAAGGGGCCGTAACTAATGAAAAACTGTTTTTT. It specifies CASSPGGQGAVTNEKLFF. Based on the CDR3 plus reference TRBV9 and TRBJ1-4, the full variable domain is DSGVTQTPKHLITATGQRVTLRCSPRSGDLSVYWYQQSLDQGLQFLIQYYNGEERAKGNILERFSAQQFPDLHSELNLSSLELGDSALYFCASSPGGQGAVTNEKLFFGSGTQLSVL.

The rearrangement links TRBV5-1 to TRBJ2-7; TRBD2 agrees at 12 bases. Losses at the gene ends were 2 bases for V and 4 bases for J; bases not matched to a gene: 4. This CDR3 is built from 15 residues. Germline CDR1 reads SGHRS; CDR2 reads YFSETQ. CDR3 sequence: CASSFGLAGRYEQYF. The CDR3 nucleotides are TGCGCCAGCAGCTTCGGACTAGCGGGACGGTACGAGCAGTACTTC.

This rearrangement joins TRBV5-4 to TRBJ1-2; D is unresolved. Trimming shortened V by 4 bases and J by 6 bases, and 16 bases separated the two germline ends. CDR1 SGHNT and CDR2 YYREEE come from the germline V gene (reference sequence). CDR3 length: 14 amino acids. CDR3 bases: TGTGCCAGCAGCGCGGTTCGGGGTGACGATGGCTACACCTTC. Translation gives CASSAVRGDDGYTF.

The genes are TRBV7-9 and TRBJ2-2, with TRBD1 identical over 10 bases. V dropped 7 bases and J dropped 2; count of bases not matched to a gene: 7. The CDR3 has 16 residues. Germline V lookup: CDR1 SEHNR, CDR2 FQNEAQ (reference sequence). CDR3 sequence (DNA): TGTGCCAGCATCTCCGGGACAGGGGATAACACCGGGGAGCTGTTTTTT. It encodes CASISGTGDNTGELFF.

The V call is TRBV7-2, the J call TRBJ2-3, with TRBD2 matching 13 bases. The CDR3 loop spans 17 amino acids. CDR1 and CDR2 from the germline V gene are SGHTA and FQGNSA. V gave up 1 base and J gave up 7 bases; unmatched junction bases: 8. The CDR3 coding sequence is TGTGCCAGCAGCTTAGAGCCCGGGACTAGCGGGGCGAATACGCAGTATTTT. This translates into CASSLEPGTSGANTQYF.

The chain is built from TRBV7-8 and TRBJ2-2; D possibly corresponds to TRBD1 (5 bases). The CDR3 length is 15 residues. With 6 bases removed from V and 6 bases from J, the gap between germline ends came to 17 bases. Germline V lookup: CDR1 SGHVS, CDR2 FQNEAQ. The CDR3 region is CASRSGAHDPGELFF. The CDR3, as DNA: TGTGCCAGCAGGAGTGGGGCGCATGACCCCGGGGAGCTGTTTTTT.

The chain joins TRBV5-1 to TRBJ2-1; 10 bases match TRBD2. CDR3 length: 17 amino acids. V lost 2 bases to trimming and J lost 7 bases; unmatched junction nucleotides: 12. The germline V gene has CDR1 SGHRS and CDR2 YFSETQ. CDR3 nucleotides: TGCGCCAGCAGCTTACATCTAGCGGGAGATGCTAGGAATGAGCAGTTCTTC. It codes for CASSLHLAGDARNEQFF.

The rearrangement joins TRBV6-5 to TRBJ2-7; 8 bases are shared with TRBD2. This CDR3 has 14 amino acids. Germline CDR1 and CDR2: MNHEY and SVGAGI. J lost 1 base, V lost 6 bases, and 5 bases had no gene match. The CDR3 sequence is CASRPGGGSYEQYF. Here the CDR3 DNA reads TGTGCCAGCAGACCGGGGGGGGGATCCTACGAGCAGTACTTC.

V and J are TRBV10-2 and TRBJ2-7, with TRBD2 matching over 11 bases. The junction had 10 bases not matched to a gene; V was cut back by 5 bases and J by 4 bases. The CDR3 runs to 16 residues. Per the germline V gene, CDR1 is WSHSY and CDR2 is SAAADI. The CDR3, as DNA: TGCGCCAGCAGTATCGATCTAGCGGGAGGCGGGTACGAGCAGTACTTC. Translated, it gives CASSIDLAGGGYEQYF.

This clone was seen more than once but under ten times. This chain connects TRBV12-3 or TRBV12-4 to TRBJ1-5, with TRBD1 matching over 9 bases. J was trimmed by 14 bases and V by 6 bases; bases with no gene match: 5. This CDR3 region has 11 residues. In DNA form, the CDR3 reads TGTGCCAGCAGCCGAGGACAGGGGAAGCATTTT. This encodes CASSRGQGKHF.

This rearrangement joins TRBV11-3 to TRBJ2-5; D is undetermined. The germline CDR1 and CDR2 sequences are SGHNT and YENEEA. CDR3 length: 12 residues. V lost 1 base and J 5 bases, leaving 5 bases between the germline ends. The CDR3 is CASSLVRETQYF. CDR3 bases: TGTGCCAGCAGCTTAGTTCGGGAGACCCAGTACTTC.

DNA of the CDR3: TGTGCCACCAGCAGAGTTTACCCCGTGAGTAGCGGGAGAGGGGGGGAGACCCAGTACTTC. This translates into CATSRVYPVSSGRGGETQYF. The chain links TRBV15 to TRBJ2-5; 9 bases are a match to TRBD2. The V gene's germline CDR1 is LNHNV and CDR2 YYDKDF (reference sequence). V trimming: 1 base; J trimming: 5 bases; junction bases outside the gene matches: 20. The CDR3 loop spans 20 amino acids.

The rearrangement joins TRBV15 to TRBJ2-7, with 9 bases fitting TRBD2. J gave up 5 bases and V 0 bases, and 11 bases lay outside the gene matches. This CDR3 is built from 17 residues. Germline V gene data show CDR1 as LNHNV and CDR2 as YYDKDF (reference sequence). CDR3 sequence reads: CATSREVSGSTFDEQYF. The CDR3 coding sequence is TGTGCCACCAGCAGAGAGGTTAGCGGGAGCACTTTCGACGAGCAGTACTTC.

This rearrangement joins TRBV11-3 to TRBJ2-7, with 7 bases fitting TRBD2. The germline V gene has CDR1 SGHNT and CDR2 YENEEA. CDR3 length: 15 amino acids. V trimming: 7 bases; J trimming: 2 bases; junction bases outside the gene matches: 11. CDR3 sequence reads: CASTLPGEGTYEQYF. The CDR3 DNA follows: TGTGCCAGCACCCTCCCGGGGGAGGGGACCTACGAGCAGTACTTC.

V usage is TRBV29-1 and J usage is TRBJ1-4; D possibly corresponds to TRBD1 (5 bases). Deletions cut 5 bases from V and 8 bases from J, with 15 bases between. Per the germline V gene, CDR1 is SQVTM and CDR2 is ANQGSEA. The CDR3 spans 13 residues. CDR3 in amino acids: CSVLTGEGEKLFF. The CDR3 DNA is TGCAGCGTTTTGACGGGGGAAGGGGAAAAACTGTTTTTT.

The chain links TRBV2 to TRBJ1-3; 7 bases map to TRBD1. With 4 bases clipped from V and 0 bases from J, the junction kept 3 bases outside the gene matches. Germline-derived CDR1 and CDR2 are SNHLY and FYNNEI. The CDR3 sequence is 15 residues long. The CDR3 DNA is TGTGCCAGCAGTGCAGGGGGGTTCTCTGGAAACACCATATATTTT. Its protein is CASSAGGFSGNTIYF.

This chain joins TRBV11-2 and TRBJ2-3, with D possibly being TRBD1 (6 bases). The CDR3 length is 15 residues. The germline V gene has CDR1 SGHAT and CDR2 FQNNGV. The V end lost 6 bases, the J end lost 13 bases, and 26 bases lay between the germline ends. CDR3 in amino acids: CASSIGSGGHPREYF. The CDR3 bases are TGTGCCAGCAGTATAGGCAGTGGGGGACACCCCAGAGAGTATTTT.

The chain employs TRBV29-1 and TRBJ1-2; D is uncertain. V was shortened by 2 bases and J by 8 bases, with 15 bases between the two germline ends. CDR1 and CDR2 from the germline V gene are SQVTM and ANQGSEA. The CDR3 covers 13 residues. CDR3 coding DNA: TGCAGCGTTGAAAACGACCTCTCCGGGGGCTACACCTTC. This gives the protein CSVENDLSGGYTF.